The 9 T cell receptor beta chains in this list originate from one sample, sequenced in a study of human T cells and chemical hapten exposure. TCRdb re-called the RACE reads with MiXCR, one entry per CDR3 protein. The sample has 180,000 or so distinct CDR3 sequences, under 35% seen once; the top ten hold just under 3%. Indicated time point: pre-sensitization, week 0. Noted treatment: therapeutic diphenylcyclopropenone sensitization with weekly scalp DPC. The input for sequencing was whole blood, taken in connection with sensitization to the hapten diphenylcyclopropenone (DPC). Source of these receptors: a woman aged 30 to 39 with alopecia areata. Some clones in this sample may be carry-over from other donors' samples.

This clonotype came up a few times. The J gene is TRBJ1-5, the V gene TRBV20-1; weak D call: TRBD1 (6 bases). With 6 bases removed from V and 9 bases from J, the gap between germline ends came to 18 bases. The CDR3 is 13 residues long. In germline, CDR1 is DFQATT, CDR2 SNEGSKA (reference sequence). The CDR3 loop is CSAHDRSNSPQHF. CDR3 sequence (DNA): TGCAGTGCACATGACAGGTCCAATTCGCCCCAGCATTTT.

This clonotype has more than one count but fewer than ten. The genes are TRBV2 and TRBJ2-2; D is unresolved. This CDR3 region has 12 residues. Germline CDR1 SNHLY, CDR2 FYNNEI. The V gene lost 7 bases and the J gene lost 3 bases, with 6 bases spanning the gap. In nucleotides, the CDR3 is TGTGCCAGCACCTATCACACCGGGGAGCTGTTTTTT. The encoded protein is CASTYHTGELFF.

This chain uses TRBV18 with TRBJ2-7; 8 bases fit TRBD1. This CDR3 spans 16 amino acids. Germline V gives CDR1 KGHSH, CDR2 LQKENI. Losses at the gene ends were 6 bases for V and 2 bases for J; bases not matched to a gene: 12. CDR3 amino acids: CASSLLPGQGTYEQYF. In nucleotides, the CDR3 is TGTGCCAGCTCGTTATTACCTGGACAGGGTACCTACGAGCAGTACTTC.

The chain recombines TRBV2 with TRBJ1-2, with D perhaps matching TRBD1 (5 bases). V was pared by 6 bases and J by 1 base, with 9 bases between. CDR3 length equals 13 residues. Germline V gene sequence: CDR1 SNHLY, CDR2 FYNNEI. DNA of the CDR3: TGTGCCAGCAGCAGACAGATTAACTATGGCTACACCTTC. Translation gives CASSRQINYGYTF.

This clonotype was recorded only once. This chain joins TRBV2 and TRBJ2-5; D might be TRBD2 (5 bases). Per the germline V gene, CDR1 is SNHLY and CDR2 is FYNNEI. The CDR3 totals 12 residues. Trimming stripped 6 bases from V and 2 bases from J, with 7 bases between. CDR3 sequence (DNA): TGTGCCAGCAGGGGAGAACAAGAGACCCAGTACTTC. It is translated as CASRGEQETQYF.

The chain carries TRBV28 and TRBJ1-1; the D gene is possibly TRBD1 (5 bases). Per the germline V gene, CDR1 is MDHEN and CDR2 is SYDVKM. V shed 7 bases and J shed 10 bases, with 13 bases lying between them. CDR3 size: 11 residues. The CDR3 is CASTSQGGAFF. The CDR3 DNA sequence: TGTGCCAGCACTTCCCAGGGAGGAGCTTTCTTT. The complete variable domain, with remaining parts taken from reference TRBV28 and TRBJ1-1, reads DVKVTQSSRYLVKRTGEKVFLECVQDMDHENMFWYRQDPGLGLRLIYFSYDVKMKEKGDIPEGYSVSREKKERFSLILESASTNQTSMYLCASTSQGGAFFGQGTRLTVV.

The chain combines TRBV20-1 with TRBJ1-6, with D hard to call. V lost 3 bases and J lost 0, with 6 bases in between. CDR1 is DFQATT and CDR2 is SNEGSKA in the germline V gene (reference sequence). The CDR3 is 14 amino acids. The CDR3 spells CSARRRSYNSPLHF. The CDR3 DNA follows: TGCAGTGCTAGGCGCCGCTCCTATAATTCACCCCTCCACTTT.

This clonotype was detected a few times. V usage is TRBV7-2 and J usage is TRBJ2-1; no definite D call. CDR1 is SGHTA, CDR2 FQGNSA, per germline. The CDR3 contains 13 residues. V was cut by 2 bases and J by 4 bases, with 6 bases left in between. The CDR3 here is CASSLPIYNEQFF. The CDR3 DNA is TGTGCCAGCAGCTTACCGATTTACAATGAGCAGTTCTTC. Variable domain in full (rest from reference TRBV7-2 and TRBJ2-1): GAGVSQSPSNKVTEKGKDVELRCDPISGHTALYWYRQSLGQGLEFLIYFQGNSAPDKSGLPSDRFSAERTGGSVSTLTIQRTQQEDSAVYLCASSLPIYNEQFFGPGTRLTVL.

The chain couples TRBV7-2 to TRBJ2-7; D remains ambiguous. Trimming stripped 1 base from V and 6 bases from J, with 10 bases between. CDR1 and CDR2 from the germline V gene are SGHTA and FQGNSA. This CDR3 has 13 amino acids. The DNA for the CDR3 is TGTGCCAGCAGCTTAGAGAGGTATTGCGAGCAGTACTTC. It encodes CASSLERYCEQYF.